The present entry profiles one TCR beta chain with its context. The antigen is undetermined. The data stem from a study of type 1 regulatory T cells. About the study: T-allo10 is an in vitro-generated, Tr1-enriched CD4 T cell product specific for alloantigen.

One entry per CDR3 protein, called by TCRdb with MiXCR from the reads. The repertoire holds about 62,000 distinct CDR3 sequences, with approximately 60% as singletons. The CDR3 extends over 13 amino acids. Germline values: CDR1 LGHNA, CDR2 YSLEER. The V and J ends lost 1 base and 2 bases respectively, with 6 bases between them. Sequences were obtained from cultured non-Tr1 T cells, either the whole culture or a sorted T cell fraction (not recorded which). The clonotype comes from a human donor in good health. The genes are TRBV4-3 and TRBJ2-7; D is undetermined. CDR3 DNA sequence: TGCGCCAGCAGCCAAGTTTTGGCCTACGAGCAGTACTTC. Protein product: CASSQVLAYEQYF.